This T cell receptor beta chain derives from a study of cytomegalovirus exposure and HLA in healthy donors. With 60 Vbeta and 13 Jbeta primers, the PCR was carried out. TCRdb's copy holds only in-frame clones and misses some; the assay was immunoSEQ multiplex PCR. The table records 55,000 to 70,000 clones, roughly 88% of them present only once. The CDR3 has 15 residues. Germline assignment: CDR1 MNHEY and CDR2 SVGAGI. The V and J ends lost 5 bases and 7 bases respectively, with 18 bases between them. The chain has TRBV6-5 and TRBJ2-1, with D maybe TRBD2 (6 bases). The source of this sequence is a woman aged 25 to 45 in good health and CMV-seronegative. The sample taken for sequencing was PBMCs. CDR3 protein: CASSTFGGSSNEQFF. The CDR3 DNA follows: TGTGCCAGCAGTACCTTTGGGGGGAGTAGTAATGAGCAGTTCTTC.